These T cell receptor beta chains were read from a single sample in a study of T-cell reconstitution after alpha-beta-depleted transplantation in children. TCRdb reprocessed the PCR reads via MiXCR and lists one record per CDR3 protein. The sample comprises about 27,000 distinct CDR3 sequences, 6.3% of which are singletons, and around 6.6% rests with the top ten. The sequenced sample was PBMCs, mostly from graft donor cells, obtained 180 days after TCRalphabeta/CD19-depleted stem cell transplant. These receptors were obtained from a male patient younger than 18 who had a stem cell transplant for acute myeloid leukemia, so the T cells may come from the graft donor. The CDR3 runs from the conserved cysteine through the conserved F or W.

>TRBJ2-7|TRBV18
CASSPGPSSYEQYF
>TRBJ2-5|TRBV10-3
CAISDGRGGWTQYF
>TRBJ2-3|TRBV2
CASSEARWDRGGYTQYF
>TRBJ1-5|TRBV3-1
CASSQARDQPQHF
>TRBJ1-1|TRBV20-1
CSLRNTEAFF
>TRBJ1-2|TRBV6-1
CASRESFGGFYGYTF
>TRBJ1-2|TRBV10-3
CAISDVQGGGYTF
>TRBJ2-7|TRBV2
CASSETSGRAREQYF
>TRBJ2-6|TRBV5-1
CASSLIGQGAGANVLTF
>TRBJ2-2|TRBV10-3
CAISVQASGNTGELFF
>TRBJ2-7|TRBV7-2
CASSSGLAGPHNF
>TRBJ2-7|TRBV4-3
CASSQLSGQGIREQYF
>TRBJ2-3|TRBV19
CASSTRYTDTQYF
>TRBJ2-5|TRBV20-1
CSARTRLAKGETQYF
>TRBJ1-1|TRBV25-1
CASSEGGGHKAFF
>TRBJ2-7|TRBV5-4
CASSSNRGGQGANEQYF
>TRBJ2-1|TRBV7-3
CASSLTPGSYNEQFF
>TRBJ2-1|TRBV2
CASSGEFDEQFF
>TRBJ1-4|TRBV20-1
CSARDPTAPREKLFF
>TRBJ2-7|TRBV9
CASSVDEGWYEQYF
>TRBJ2-7|TRBV6-2/TRBV6-3
CASITPKAGAGEQYF
>TRBJ1-2|TRBV5-1
CASSLYTGVYGYTF
>TRBJ2-1|TRBV28
CASRPPPGTGGHEQFF
>TRBJ2-5|TRBV5-1
CASRRDSQETQYF
>TRBJ2-1|TRBV27
CASSPERAAGNEQFF
>TRBJ1-6|TRBV7-8
CASSPTSSSYNSPLHF
>TRBJ1-5|TRBV28
CASSSRDRGMSNQPQHF
>TRBJ1-3|TRBV6-6
CASSYSARPPSGNTIYF
>TRBJ1-1|TRBV30
CAWSAGQGDTEAFF
>TRBJ2-4|TRBV3-1
CASSQVAGTAKNIQYF
>TRBJ2-3|TRBV2
CASKEGVADTQYF
>TRBJ2-2|TRBV5-1
CASSLGDRELFF